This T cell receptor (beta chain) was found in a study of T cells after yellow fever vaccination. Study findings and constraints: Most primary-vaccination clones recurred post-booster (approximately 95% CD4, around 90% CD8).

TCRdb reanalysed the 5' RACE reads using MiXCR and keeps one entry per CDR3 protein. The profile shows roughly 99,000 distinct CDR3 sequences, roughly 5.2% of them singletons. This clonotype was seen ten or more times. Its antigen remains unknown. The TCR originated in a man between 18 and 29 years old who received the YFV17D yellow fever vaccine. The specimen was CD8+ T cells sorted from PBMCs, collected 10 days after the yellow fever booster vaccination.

The CDR3 loop is CASSQGPPTSGFDTQYF. The CDR3 DNA reads as TGCGCCAGCAGCCAAGGTCCCCCGACTAGCGGGTTTGATACGCAGTATTTT. The chain recombines TRBV4-3 with TRBJ2-3; 10 bases match TRBD2. Unmatched junction bases numbered 10, after V lost 1 base and J lost 6 bases. The CDR3 has 17 amino acids. Per the germline V gene, CDR1 is LGHNA and CDR2 is YSLEER.